This T cell receptor (beta chain) was identified in a study of T cells expressing NK-cell markers. Background on the study: Beta-chain profiling covered CD3+CD56+NKG2C+, CD3+CD56+NKG2C- and CD3+CD56-NKG2C+ sorted subsets. Of eight sequenced donors, seven were HCMV-seropositive and one HCMV-seronegative.

Following a re-call of the 5' RACE reads, TCRdb has one entry per CDR3 protein and lacks DNA. Listed are fewer than 400,000 distinct CDR3 sequences; under 6.5% falls within the top ten. About this clonotype itself: The target antigen is unknown.

Study-wide results and limits: It remained uncertain whether the expanded NKG2C+ T cell clones were specific for HCMV antigens. Topping the CD3+CD56-NKG2C+ fraction as well were these clonotypes, in several donors.

CDR1 and CDR2 from the germline V gene are SGHTA and FQGNSA. This CDR3 comprises 16 residues. This TCR came from a man between 18 and 69 years old in good health. The chain joins TRBV7-2 to TRBJ2-2; TCRdb lists TRBD2, though no DNA is available to test this call. Sequenced: blood T cells: a sorted CD56 or NKG2C T cell subset, CD4+ or CD8+ T cells, or bulk PBMC T cells (not recorded which). The CDR3 loop reads CASSAGPRRNTGELFF.